The clone carrying this TCR beta chain has a handful of counts. The antigen is undetermined. The sample originates from a study of T cell responses to AZD1222 COVID-19 vaccine. Findings of the study overall: Two doses of AZD1222 preceded a rise in Spike-specific TCR breadth and depth.

The CDR3 totals 15 residues. Unmatched junction bases numbered 6, after V lost 4 bases and J lost 3 bases. The V gene's germline CDR1 is SGHRS and CDR2 YFSETQ. Profiled with immunoSEQ multiplex PCR; TCRdb holds only in-frame clones, not every one. The profile shows 150,000 to 160,000 clones, 85% to 90% of them singletons. Pooled together were second doses at about 4 or about 12 weeks. The sequencing here drew on peripheral blood, taken 28 days after the second AZD1222 dose. This sequence originates from an adult who received the AZD1222 COVID-19 vaccine. This chain joins TRBV5-1 and TRBJ2-5; TRBD2 agrees at 10 bases. As DNA, the CDR3 is TGCGCCAGCAGCCGCTGGACTAGCGGCAAAGAGACCCAGTACTTC. It encodes CASSRWTSGKETQYF.